This TCR beta chain is from a study of CD8+CD57+ T cells in acquired aplastic anemia. In the study overall: The sorted CD4+ and CD8+ cells yielded an average around 3.4 ug of DNA.

By flow cytometry, patients selected for sequencing had shown an expansion of CD8+CD57+ cells. Germline assignment: CDR1 DFQATT and CDR2 SNEGSKA (reference sequence). The V end was cut by 5 bases, the J end by 1 base, with 6 bases between. The CDR3 runs 12 residues. Investigators profiled TCR beta VDJ and CDR3 from genomic DNA template. MiXCR, run by TCRdb on the reads, gives a single entry per CDR3 protein. Counted here are 150,000 or so distinct CDR3 sequences, about 48% occurring once; the ten biggest clones make up approximately 12%. The receptor was derived from a human donor with aplastic anemia. This chain connects TRBV20-1 to TRBJ1-5; D not resolved. Sequencing was performed on sorted CD4+, CD8+, or CD8+CD57+ T cells (not recorded which) from PBMCs. CDR3 coding DNA: TGCAGTGCTCTGGAAAGCAATCAGCCCCAGCATTTT. Protein sequence: CSALESNQPQHF.